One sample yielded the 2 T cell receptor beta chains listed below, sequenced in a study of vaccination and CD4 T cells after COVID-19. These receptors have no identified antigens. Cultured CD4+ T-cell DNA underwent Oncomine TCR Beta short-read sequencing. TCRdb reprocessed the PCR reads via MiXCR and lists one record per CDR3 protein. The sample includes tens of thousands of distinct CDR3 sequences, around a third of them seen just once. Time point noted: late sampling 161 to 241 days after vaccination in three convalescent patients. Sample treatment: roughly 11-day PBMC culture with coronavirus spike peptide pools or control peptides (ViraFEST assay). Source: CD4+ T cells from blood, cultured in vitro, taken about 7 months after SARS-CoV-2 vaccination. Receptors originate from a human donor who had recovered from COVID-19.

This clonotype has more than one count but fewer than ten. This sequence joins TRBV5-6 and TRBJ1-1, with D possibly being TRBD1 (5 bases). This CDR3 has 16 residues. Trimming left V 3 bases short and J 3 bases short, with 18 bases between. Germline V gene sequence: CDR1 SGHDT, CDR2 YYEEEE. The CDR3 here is CASSSPSGLGDTEAFF. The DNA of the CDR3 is TGTGCCAGCAGCTCCCCCTCAGGGTTGGGGGACACTGAAGCTTTCTTT.

The CDR3 protein is CSAELVETQYF. For the CDR3, the DNA is TGCAGTGCGGAGCTAGTGGAGACCCAGTACTTC. This chain joins TRBV20-1 and TRBJ2-5; no clear D gene. Per the germline V gene, CDR1 is DFQATT and CDR2 is SNEGSKA (reference sequence). Trimming left V 6 bases short and J 5 bases short, with 10 bases between. This CDR3 has 11 residues.